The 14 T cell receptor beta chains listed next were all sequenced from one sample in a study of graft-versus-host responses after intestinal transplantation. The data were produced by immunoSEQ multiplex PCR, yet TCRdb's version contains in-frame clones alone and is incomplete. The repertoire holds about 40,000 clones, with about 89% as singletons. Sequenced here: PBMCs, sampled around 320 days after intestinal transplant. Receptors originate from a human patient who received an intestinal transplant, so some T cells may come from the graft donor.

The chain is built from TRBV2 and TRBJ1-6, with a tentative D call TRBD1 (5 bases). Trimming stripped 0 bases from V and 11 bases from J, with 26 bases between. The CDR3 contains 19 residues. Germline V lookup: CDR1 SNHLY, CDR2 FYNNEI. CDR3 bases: TGTGCCAGCAGTGAAGCAAAAAACACCCAAGCTGATGAAGGGGCACCCCTCCACTTT. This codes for CASSEAKNTQADEGAPLHF.

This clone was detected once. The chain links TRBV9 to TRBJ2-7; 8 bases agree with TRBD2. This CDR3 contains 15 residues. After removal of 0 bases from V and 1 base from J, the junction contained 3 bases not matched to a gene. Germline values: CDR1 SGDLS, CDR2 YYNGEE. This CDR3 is CASSVGVAGSYEQYF. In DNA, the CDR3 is TGTGCCAGCAGCGTAGGGGTAGCGGGATCCTACGAGCAGTACTTC.

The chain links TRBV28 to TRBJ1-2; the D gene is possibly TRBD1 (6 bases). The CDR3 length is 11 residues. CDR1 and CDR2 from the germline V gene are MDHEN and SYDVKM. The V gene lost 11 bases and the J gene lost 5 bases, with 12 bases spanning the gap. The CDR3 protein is CAVQTGYGYTF. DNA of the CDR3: TGTGCCGTCCAGACAGGATATGGCTACACCTTC.

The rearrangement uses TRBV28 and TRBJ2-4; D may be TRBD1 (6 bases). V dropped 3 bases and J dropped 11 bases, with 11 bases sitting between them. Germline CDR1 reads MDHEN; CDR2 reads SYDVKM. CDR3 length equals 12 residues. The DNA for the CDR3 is TGTGCCAGCAGTTTTGGGACAAGTCTTCAGTACTTC. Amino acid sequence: CASSFGTSLQYF.

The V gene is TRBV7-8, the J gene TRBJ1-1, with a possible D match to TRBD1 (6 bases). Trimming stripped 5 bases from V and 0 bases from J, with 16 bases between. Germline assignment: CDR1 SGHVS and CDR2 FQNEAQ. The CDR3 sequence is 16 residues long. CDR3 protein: CASSPTTGTMNTEAFF. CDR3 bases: TGTGCCAGCAGCCCAACTACAGGGACAATGAACACTGAAGCTTTCTTT.

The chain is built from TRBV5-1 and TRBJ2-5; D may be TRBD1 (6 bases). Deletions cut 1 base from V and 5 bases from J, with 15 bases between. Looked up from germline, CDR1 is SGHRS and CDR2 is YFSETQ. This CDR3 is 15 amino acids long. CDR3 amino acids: CASSLMPGAGETQYF. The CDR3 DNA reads TGCGCCAGCAGCTTGATGCCAGGGGCAGGGGAGACCCAGTACTTC.

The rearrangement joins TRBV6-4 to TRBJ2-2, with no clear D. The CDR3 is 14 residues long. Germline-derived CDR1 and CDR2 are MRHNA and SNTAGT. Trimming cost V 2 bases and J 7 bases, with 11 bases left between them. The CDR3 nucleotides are TGTGCCAGCAGTGACCGGGCGGCCAGCGGGGAGCTGTTTTTT. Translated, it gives CASSDRAASGELFF.

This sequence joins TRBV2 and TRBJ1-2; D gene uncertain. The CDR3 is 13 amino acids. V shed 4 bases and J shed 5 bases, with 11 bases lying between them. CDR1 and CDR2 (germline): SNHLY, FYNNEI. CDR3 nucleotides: TGTGCCAGCAGTGTGGTGGAGGGATATGGCTACACCTTC. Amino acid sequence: CASSVVEGYGYTF.

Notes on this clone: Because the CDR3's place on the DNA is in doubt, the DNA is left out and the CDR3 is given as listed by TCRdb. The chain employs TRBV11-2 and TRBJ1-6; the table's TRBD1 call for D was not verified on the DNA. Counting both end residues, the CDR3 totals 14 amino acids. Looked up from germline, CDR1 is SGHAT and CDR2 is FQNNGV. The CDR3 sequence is CASSAWTFAPPLHF.

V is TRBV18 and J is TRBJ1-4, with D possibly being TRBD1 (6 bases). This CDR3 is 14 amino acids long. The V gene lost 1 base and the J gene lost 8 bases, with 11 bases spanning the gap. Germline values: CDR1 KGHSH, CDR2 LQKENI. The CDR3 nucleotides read TGTGCCAGCTCACCACGGGGGGCCCGGGAAAAACTGTTTTTT. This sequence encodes CASSPRGAREKLFF.

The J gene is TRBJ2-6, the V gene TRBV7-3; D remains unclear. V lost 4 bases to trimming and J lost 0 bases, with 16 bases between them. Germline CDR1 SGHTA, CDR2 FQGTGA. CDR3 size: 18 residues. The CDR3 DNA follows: TGTGCCAGCAGCTCCCCCAAAGAACCAACCTCTGGGGCCAACGTCCTGACTTTC. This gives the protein CASSSPKEPTSGANVLTF.

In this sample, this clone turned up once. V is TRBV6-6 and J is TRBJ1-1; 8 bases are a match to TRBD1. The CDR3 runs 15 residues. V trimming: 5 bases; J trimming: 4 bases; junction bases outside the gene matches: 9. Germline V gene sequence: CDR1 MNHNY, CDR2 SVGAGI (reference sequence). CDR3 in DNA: TGTGCCAGCAGTCCCGGACAGGGCGGGAGCACTGAAGCTTTCTTT. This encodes CASSPGQGGSTEAFF.

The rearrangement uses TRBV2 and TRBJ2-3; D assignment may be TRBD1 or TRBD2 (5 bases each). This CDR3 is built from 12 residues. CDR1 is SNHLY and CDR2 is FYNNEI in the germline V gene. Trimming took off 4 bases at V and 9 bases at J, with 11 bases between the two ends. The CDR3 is CASSGDGATQYF. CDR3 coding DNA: TGTGCCAGCAGTGGGGACGGGGCCACGCAGTATTTT.

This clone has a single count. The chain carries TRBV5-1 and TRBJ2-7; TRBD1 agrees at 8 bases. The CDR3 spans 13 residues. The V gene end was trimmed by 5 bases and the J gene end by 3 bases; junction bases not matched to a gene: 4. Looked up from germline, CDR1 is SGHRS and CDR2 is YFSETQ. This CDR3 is CASRVTGGYEQYF. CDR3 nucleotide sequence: TGCGCCAGCAGAGTTACAGGGGGCTACGAGCAGTACTTC.